This T cell receptor beta chain was sequenced for a study of T cell repertoires in cytomegalovirus infection (dated by TCRdb to the late 2010s). Some background on the complete study: Donor HLA type was relevant to the analysis, because carriage of CMV infection together with the matching HLA type was indicated by public TCR beta signatures. The research as a whole found: In both this cohort and an independent cohort of some 380 donors, the cumulative frequency of public TCR beta family members distinguished carriers of CMV infection plus the relevant HLA type. The ex vivo response was dominated by HLA-C-restricted CMV-specific TCR beta clonotypes, which also provided the single most frequent clonotype in two of eight donors.

The sequencer was an Illumina HiSeq 1500. Clones were called with MiXCR by TCRdb after fastp trimmed the public reads at Q25, and only in-frame beta chains were retained. Each entry is one CDR3 protein sequence, shown with its most common DNA and genes. For this sample the table gives 200,000 to 300,000 distinct CDR3 sequences, of which 8% to 9.5% were detected only once. The ten largest clones add up to about 15% of the sample. Trimming takes 7 bases off V and 5 bases off J; junction bases not matched to a gene: 9. The CDR3 has 16 amino acids, counting the end cysteine and phenylalanine. Left in the record is the CDR3 DNA by itself, 48 bases read in frame from the first base. The germline V gene yields MNHEY for CDR1 and SVGEGT for CDR2. This clonotype was observed many times. Its antigen specificity is not known. There are no base qualities to consult, and no much larger clone falls within one base.

The sample consisted of PBMCs. The chain is assembled from TRBV6-2 or TRBV6-3 and TRBJ2-1; 12 bases in the middle match TRBD2. This clonotype was obtained from a human donor in good health (CMV status not recorded). Some clones in this sample may be carry-over from other donors' samples. The nucleotide sequence is TGTGCCAGCAAATACCTAGCGGGAGGGCCCCACAATGAGCAGTTCTTC. The resulting protein is CASKYLAGGPHNEQFF.